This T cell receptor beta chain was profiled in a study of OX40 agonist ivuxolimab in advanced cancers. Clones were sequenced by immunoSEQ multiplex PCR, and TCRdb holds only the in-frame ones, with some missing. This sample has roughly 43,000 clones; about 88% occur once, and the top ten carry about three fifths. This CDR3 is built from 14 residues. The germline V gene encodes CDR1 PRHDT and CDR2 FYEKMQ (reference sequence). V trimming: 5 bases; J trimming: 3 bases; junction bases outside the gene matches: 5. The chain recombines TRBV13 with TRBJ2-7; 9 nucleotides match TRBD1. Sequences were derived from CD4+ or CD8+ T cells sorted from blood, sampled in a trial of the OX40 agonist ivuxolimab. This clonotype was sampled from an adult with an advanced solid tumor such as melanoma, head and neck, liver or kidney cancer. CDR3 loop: CASSAGTGSYEQYF. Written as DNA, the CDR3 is TGTGCCAGCAGCGCCGGGACAGGGAGCTACGAGCAGTACTTC. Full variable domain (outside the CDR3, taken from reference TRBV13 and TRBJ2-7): AAGVIQSPRHLIKEKRETATLKCYPIPRHDTVYWYQQGPGQDPQFLISFYEKMQSDKGSIPDRFSAQQFSDYHSELNMSSLELGDSALYFCASSAGTGSYEQYFGPGTRLTVT.